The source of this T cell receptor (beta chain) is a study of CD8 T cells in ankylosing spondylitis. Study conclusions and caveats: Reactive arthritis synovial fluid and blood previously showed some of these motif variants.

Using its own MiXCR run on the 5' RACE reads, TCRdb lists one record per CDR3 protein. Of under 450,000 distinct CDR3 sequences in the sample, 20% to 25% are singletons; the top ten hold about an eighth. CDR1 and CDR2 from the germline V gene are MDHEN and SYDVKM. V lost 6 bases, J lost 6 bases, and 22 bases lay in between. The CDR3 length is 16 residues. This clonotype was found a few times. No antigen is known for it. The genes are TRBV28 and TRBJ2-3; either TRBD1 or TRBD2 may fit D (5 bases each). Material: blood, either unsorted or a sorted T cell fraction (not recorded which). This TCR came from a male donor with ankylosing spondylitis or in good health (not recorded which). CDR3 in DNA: TGTGCCAGCAGGGAGAGGGACGACTTCCGAGGTGATACGCAGTATTTT. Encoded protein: CASRERDDFRGDTQYF.